The sequence of this T cell receptor beta chain was determined in a study of CD8+ T cells in alopecia areata. Only a few counts were recorded for this clone. Sequencing templates came from extracted RNA that was reverse transcribed into cDNA. Assay used: immunoSEQ multiplex PCR; TCRdb lists only in-frame clones, some missing. The table records some 110,000 clones, about 61% of them present only once. This TCR came from a human donor in good health. The sample consisted of CD4+ T cells sorted from blood.

The CDR3 DNA is TGCGCCAGCAGTGATAACGGGCAAGAGACCCAGTACTTC. Translation: CASSDNGQETQYF. The chain links TRBV10-2 to TRBJ2-5; no firm D call. This CDR3 region has 13 residues. The germline V gene has CDR1 WSHSY and CDR2 SAAADI. V was pared by 3 bases and J by 2 bases, with 7 bases between.